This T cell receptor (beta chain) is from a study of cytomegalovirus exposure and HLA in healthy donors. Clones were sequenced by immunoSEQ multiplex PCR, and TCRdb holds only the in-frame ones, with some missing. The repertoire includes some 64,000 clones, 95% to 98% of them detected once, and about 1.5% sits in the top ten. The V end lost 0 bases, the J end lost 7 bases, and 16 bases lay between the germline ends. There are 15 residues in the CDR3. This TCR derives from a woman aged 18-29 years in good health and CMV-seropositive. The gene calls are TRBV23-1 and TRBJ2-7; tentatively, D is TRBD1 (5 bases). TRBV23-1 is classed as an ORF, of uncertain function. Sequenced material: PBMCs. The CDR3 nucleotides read TGCGCCAGCAGTCAATCAGGGCAGGGTATTGGGGAGCAGTACTTC. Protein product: CASSQSGQGIGEQYF.